The clone carrying this T cell receptor beta chain was recorded at least ten times. The sample comes from a study of T-cell reconstitution after alpha-beta-depleted transplantation in children. The CDR3 totals 17 residues. CDR1 and CDR2 from the germline V gene are SGHTA and FQGNSA. After removal of 5 bases from V and 1 base from J, the junction contained 6 bases not matched to a gene. Molecular barcoding with unique molecular identifiers was used for the TCRbeta library. MiXCR, applied by TCRdb to the PCR reads, yields one record per CDR3 protein. The sample has fewer than 550,000 distinct CDR3 sequences; roughly a tenth are singletons.

The sample in question was PBMCs, obtained before TCRalphabeta/CD19-depleted stem cell transplant. The clonotype was recovered from a child under 10 years old with inherited bone marrow failure, due to receive a stem cell transplant. The chain links TRBV7-2 to TRBJ2-2, with 11 bases fitting TRBD2. The CDR3 bases are TGTGCCAGCAGCCTTACCGGGACTAGCGGGAACACCGGGGAGCTGTTTTTT. Its protein is CASSLTGTSGNTGELFF.